This T cell receptor (beta chain) emerged from a study of T-cell memory formation after mild COVID-19. Study at large: For the most part, TCR clusters were specific to one donor.

This clonotype was observed a handful of times. The antigen is not known. Study-wide findings and caveats: Day 15 to 85 contracting clones showed balanced CD4/CD8; later expanders leaned CD4+. Researchers report contracting CD4+ clones mostly in CM and EM, with CD8+ clones in EMRA.

Using constant-segment primers, 5'RACE produced TCR alpha and TCR beta cDNA libraries carrying sample barcodes and UMIs. TCRdb re-analysed the 5' RACE reads in MiXCR, keeping a single row per CDR3 protein. This table holds a few hundred thousand distinct CDR3 sequences, approximately 9% found once. The source is a man between 18 and 29 years old who had mild COVID-19 (a few samples of this study predate the infection). Cell type and time point are not known. The sequenced sample consisted of PBMCs or a T cell subset sorted from them (not recorded which).

The CDR3, as DNA: TGCGCCAGCAGTGCGTGGACAGAGATCTACAATGAGCAGTTCTTC. Translating gives CASSAWTEIYNEQFF. The rearrangement uses TRBV10-2 and TRBJ2-1; D is possibly TRBD1 (6 bases). The CDR3 runs to 15 residues. CDR1 is WSHSY and CDR2 is SAAADI in the germline V gene. V dropped 4 bases and J dropped 3 bases, with 13 bases sitting between them.